One TCR beta chain is described in this entry. Its antigen is unidentified. A read error may produce the germline difference seen at one junction end. A modified ARM-PCR protocol with three rounds of nested PCR amplified TCRbeta. TCRdb redid the calling of the multiplex PCR reads with MiXCR, one entry per CDR3 protein. The top ten clones hold more than 40% of a sample with more than 60,000 distinct CDR3 sequences, 76% of them seen once. RNA was extracted from bulk tissue without any cell sorting. This non-tumor lung sample came from over 3 cm beyond the tumor edge. This specimen comes from a study of tumor and adjacent non-tumor tissue in lung cancer. About the research overall: The cohort had about a dozen adenocarcinoma, 2 squamous cell and 1 small cell patients. Patients were aged about 31 to 85, 10 men and a handful of women, stage I to III. Study results and limitations: Significantly higher TCR diversity was found in tumor than normal lung. Normal lung showed higher cumulative top 100 clone frequency than tumor.

Germline V gene lookup returns CDR1 MNHEY and CDR2 SVGAGI. The CDR3 contains 15 residues. The TCR originated in a man between 60 and 70 years old with non-small cell lung cancer. This chain joins TRBV6-5 and TRBJ1-2, with 7 bases fitting TRBD1. Sequencing was carried out using distant non-tumor lung tissue. The CDR3 reads CVSTSVSRGESGYTF. As DNA, the CDR3 is TGTGTCAGCACGTCGGTTAGCAGGGGGGAGTCTGGCTACACCTTC.